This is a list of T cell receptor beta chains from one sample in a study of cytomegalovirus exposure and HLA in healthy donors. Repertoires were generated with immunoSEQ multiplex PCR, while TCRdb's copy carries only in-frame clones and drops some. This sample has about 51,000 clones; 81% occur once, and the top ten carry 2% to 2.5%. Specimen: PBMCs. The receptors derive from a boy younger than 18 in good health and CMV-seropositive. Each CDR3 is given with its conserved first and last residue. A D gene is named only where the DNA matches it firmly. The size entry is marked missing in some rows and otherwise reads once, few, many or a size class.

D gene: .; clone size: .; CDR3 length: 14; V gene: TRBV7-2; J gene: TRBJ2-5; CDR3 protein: CASSLDWPQETQYF; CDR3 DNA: TGTGCCAGCAGCCTAGATTGGCCGCAAGAGACCCAGTACTTC
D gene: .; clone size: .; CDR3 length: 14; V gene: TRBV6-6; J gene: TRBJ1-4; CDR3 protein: CASRPRRLVEKLFF; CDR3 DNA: TGTGCCAGCAGACCGAGGAGGTTGGTTGAAAAACTGTTTTTT
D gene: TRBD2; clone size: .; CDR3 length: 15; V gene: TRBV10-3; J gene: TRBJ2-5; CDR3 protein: CAARAASGEQETQYF; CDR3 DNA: TGTGCCGCCCGCGCGGCTAGCGGGGAACAAGAGACCCAGTACTTC
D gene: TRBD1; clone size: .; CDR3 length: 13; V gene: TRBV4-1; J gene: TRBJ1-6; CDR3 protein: CASSQGQNSPLHF; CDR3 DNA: TGCGCCAGCAGCCAGGGACAGAATTCACCCCTCCACTTT
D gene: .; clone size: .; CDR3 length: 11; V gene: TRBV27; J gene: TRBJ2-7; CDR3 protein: CASGTGYEQYF; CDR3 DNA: TGTGCCAGCGGAACAGGGTACGAGCAGTACTTC
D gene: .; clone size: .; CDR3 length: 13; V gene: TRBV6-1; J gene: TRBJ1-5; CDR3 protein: CASALRQNQPQHF; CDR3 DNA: TGTGCCAGCGCACTAAGGCAGAATCAGCCCCAGCATTTT
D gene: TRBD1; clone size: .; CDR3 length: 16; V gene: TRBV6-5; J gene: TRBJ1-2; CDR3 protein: CASSYFATGANYGYTF; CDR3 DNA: TGTGCCAGCAGTTACTTCGCGACAGGGGCCAACTATGGCTACACCTTC
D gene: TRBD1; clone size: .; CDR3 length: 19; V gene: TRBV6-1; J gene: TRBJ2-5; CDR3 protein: CASSEFLRVRGQGEETQYF; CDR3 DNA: TGTGCCAGCAGTGAATTTTTGAGAGTGAGGGGACAGGGGGAAGAGACCCAGTACTTC
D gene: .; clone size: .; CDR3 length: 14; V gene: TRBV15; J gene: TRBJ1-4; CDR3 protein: CATSRGGLNEKLFF; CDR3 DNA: TGTGCCACCAGCAGAGGGGGCCTAAATGAAAAACTGTTTTTT
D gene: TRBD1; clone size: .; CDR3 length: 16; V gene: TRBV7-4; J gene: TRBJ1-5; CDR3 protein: CASSRETGGEDQPQHF; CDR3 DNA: TGTGCCAGCAGCCGAGAGACAGGGGGGGAGGATCAGCCCCAGCATTTT
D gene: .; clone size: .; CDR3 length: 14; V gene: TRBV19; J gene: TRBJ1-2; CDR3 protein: CASSIGATGIGYTF; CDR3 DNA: TGTGCCAGTAGTATAGGCGCGACAGGAATAGGCTACACCTTC
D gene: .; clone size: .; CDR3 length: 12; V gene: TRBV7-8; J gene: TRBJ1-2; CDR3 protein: CASSLGGFGYTF; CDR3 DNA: TGTGCCAGCAGCTTGGGGGGGTTTGGCTACACCTTC
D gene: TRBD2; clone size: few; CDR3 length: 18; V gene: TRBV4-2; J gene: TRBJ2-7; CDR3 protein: CASSQDGASGGVSYEQYF; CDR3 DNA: TGTGCCAGCAGCCAAGATGGGGCTAGCGGGGGGGTATCGTACGAGCAGTACTTC
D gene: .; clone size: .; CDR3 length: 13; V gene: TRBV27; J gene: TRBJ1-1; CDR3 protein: CASRMGLYTEAFF; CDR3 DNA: TGTGCCAGCAGGATGGGACTTTACACTGAAGCTTTTTTT
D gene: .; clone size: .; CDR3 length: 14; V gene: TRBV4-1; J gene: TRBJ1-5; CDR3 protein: CASSPVRYNQPQHF; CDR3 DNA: TGCGCCAGCAGCCCCGTCCGTTACAATCAGCCCCAGCATTTT
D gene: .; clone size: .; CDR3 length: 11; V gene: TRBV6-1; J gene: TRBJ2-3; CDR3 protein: CAIARGDTQYF; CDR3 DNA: TGTGCCATCGCGAGGGGGGATACGCAGTATTTT
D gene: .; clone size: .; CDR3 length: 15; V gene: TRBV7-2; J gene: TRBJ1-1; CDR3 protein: CASSLGDRGNAEAFF; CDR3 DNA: TGTGCCAGCAGCTTAGGGGATCGGGGGAACGCTGAAGCTTTCTTT
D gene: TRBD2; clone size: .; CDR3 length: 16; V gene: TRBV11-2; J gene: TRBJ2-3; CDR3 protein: CASSPGTSGGRDTQYF; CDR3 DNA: TGTGCCAGCAGCCCTGGGACTAGCGGGGGACGAGATACGCAGTATTTT
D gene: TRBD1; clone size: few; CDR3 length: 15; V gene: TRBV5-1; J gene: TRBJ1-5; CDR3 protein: CASRPNPGGDQPQHF; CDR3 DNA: TGCGCCAGCAGACCCAACCCAGGGGGAGATCAGCCCCAGCATTTT
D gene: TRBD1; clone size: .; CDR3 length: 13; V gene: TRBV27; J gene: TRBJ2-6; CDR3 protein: CASSRQGGRVLTF; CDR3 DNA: TGTGCCAGCAGTCGCCAAGGGGGCCGCGTCCTGACTTTC
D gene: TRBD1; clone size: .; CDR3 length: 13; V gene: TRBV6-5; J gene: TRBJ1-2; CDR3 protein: CASRGQWNYGYTF; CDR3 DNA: TGTGCCAGCAGGGGACAGTGGAACTATGGCTACACCTTC
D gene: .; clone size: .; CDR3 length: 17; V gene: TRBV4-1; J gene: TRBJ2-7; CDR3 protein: CASSQERRGPSGYEQYF; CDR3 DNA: TGCGCCAGCAGCCAAGAACGGAGGGGGCCTAGTGGCTACGAGCAGTACTTC
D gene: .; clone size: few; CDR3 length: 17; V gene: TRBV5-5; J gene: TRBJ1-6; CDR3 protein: CASSDRDQKGMRSPLHF; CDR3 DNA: TGTGCCAGCAGCGATCGGGATCAAAAGGGAATGCGGTCACCCCTCCACTTT
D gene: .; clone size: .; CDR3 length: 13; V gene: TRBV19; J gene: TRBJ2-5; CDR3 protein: CASSKGNQETQYF; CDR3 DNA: TGTGCCAGTAGTAAGGGGAACCAAGAGACCCAGTACTTC
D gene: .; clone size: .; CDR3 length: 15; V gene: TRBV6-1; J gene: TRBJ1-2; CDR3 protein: CASSEDYRVNYGYTF; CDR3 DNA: TGTGCCAGCAGTGAAGATTACAGGGTGAACTATGGCTACACCTTC
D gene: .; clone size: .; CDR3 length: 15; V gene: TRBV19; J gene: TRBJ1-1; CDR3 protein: CASSSGPRGNTEAFF; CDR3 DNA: TGTGCCAGTAGTTCCGGCCCAAGGGGGAACACTGAAGCTTTCTTT
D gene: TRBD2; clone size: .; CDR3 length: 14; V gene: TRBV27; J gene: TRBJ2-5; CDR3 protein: CASSLGTSGGTQYF; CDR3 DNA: TGTGCCAGCAGTCTTGGGACTAGCGGGGGCACCCAGTACTTC
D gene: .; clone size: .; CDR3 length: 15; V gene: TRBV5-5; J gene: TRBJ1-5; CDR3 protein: CASSFGEYSNQPQHF; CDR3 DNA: TGTGCCAGCAGCTTCGGGGAGTATAGCAATCAGCCCCAGCATTTT
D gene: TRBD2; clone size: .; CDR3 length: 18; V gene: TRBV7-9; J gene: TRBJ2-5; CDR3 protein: CASSLGASGGPLGETQYF; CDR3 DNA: TGTGCCAGCAGCTTAGGTGCTAGCGGGGGACCCTTAGGGGAGACCCAGTACTTC